A single sample is the source of the 14 T cell receptor beta chains below, sequenced in a study of T-cell reconstitution after alpha-beta-depleted transplantation in children. This sample's TCRbeta library carried unique molecular identifier barcodes. TCRdb re-called the PCR reads through MiXCR, storing one row per CDR3 protein. The sample includes 250,000 to 300,000 distinct CDR3 sequences, approximately 9.8% of them seen just once. Sequenced material: PBMCs from the stem cell graft donor, taken from the stem cell graft. Receptor source: a human donor who donated a stem cell graft to a child with SCID.

The chain uses TRBV13 and TRBJ2-5, with a weak D call TRBD1 (5 bases). The germline V gene encodes CDR1 PRHDT and CDR2 FYEKMQ (reference sequence). This CDR3 region has 14 residues. Trimming removed 4 bases from V and 5 bases from J, with 14 bases in between. The CDR3 spells CASSSMDIGETQYF. The CDR3 coding sequence is TGTGCCAGCAGCTCTATGGACATTGGCGAGACCCAGTACTTC.

There are many counts of this clonotype. The rearrangement joins TRBV25-1 to TRBJ2-7, with 11 bases that match TRBD1. Germline V lookup: CDR1 MGHDK, CDR2 SYGVNS. V lost 5 bases, J lost 4 bases, and 7 bases stayed unmatched. The CDR3 spans 15 residues. The CDR3 loop reads CASSSYGQGAYEQYF. The CDR3, as DNA: TGTGCCAGCAGTTCATACGGACAGGGGGCTTACGAGCAGTACTTC.

This CDR3 reads CASSVGPYEQYF. CDR3 in DNA: TGTGCCAGCAGCGTCGGACCCTACGAGCAGTACTTC. The genes are TRBV7-2 and TRBJ2-7; the D is unclear. CDR3 length equals 12 residues. Germline-derived CDR1 and CDR2 are SGHTA and FQGNSA. V shed 5 bases and J shed 2 bases, with 7 bases lying between them.

This clonotype has a handful of counts. The chain carries TRBV7-9 and TRBJ2-2; 8 bases fit TRBD1. The CDR3 has 15 amino acids. With V trimmed by 5 bases and J by 4 bases, 6 bases remained unmatched. Germline CDR1 is SEHNR and CDR2 is FQNEAQ (reference sequence). The CDR3, as DNA: TGTGCCAGCAGCGACAGGGGTAGTAGCACCGGGGAGCTGTTTTTT. Its translation: CASSDRGSSTGELFF.

The genes are TRBV12-3 or TRBV12-4 and TRBJ1-2, with 10 bases lining up with TRBD1. After removal of 6 bases from V and 3 bases from J, the junction contained 4 bases not matched to a gene. The CDR3 has 14 amino acids. The CDR3 here is CASRRQGADYGYTF. Here the CDR3 DNA reads TGTGCCAGCAGACGACAGGGGGCCGACTATGGCTACACCTTC.

The genes are TRBV6-5 and TRBJ2-1; 9 positions match TRBD1. The trim removed 4 bases at V and 9 bases at J, leaving 10 bases unmatched. This CDR3 contains 15 residues. CDR1 is MNHEY and CDR2 is SVGAGI in the germline V gene. The CDR3 DNA follows: TGTGCCAGCAGTTTACAGGGGGCGATTGCAGGTGAGCAGTTCTTC. Encoded protein: CASSLQGAIAGEQFF.

This clonotype showed up just a few times. V and J are TRBV18 and TRBJ1-2; TRBD1 might be the D (5 bases). Trimming removed 0 bases from V and 3 bases from J, with 17 bases in between. This CDR3 comprises 17 residues. Germline lookup yields CDR1 KGHSH and CDR2 LQKENI. In DNA, the CDR3 is TGTGCCAGCTCACCACCCTTTCAGGGTGTCATGGACTATGGCTACACCTTC. It is translated as CASSPPFQGVMDYGYTF.

The sample holds many counts of this clonotype. This rearrangement joins TRBV14 to TRBJ2-2; unclear D gene. With 0 bases removed from V and 4 bases from J, the gap between germline ends came to 6 bases. The CDR3 loop spans 14 amino acids. Germline V gives CDR1 SGHDN, CDR2 FVKESK. This chain's CDR3 is CASSQDTATGELFF. In DNA form, the CDR3 reads TGTGCCAGCAGCCAAGATACCGCCACCGGGGAGCTGTTTTTT.

This sequence joins TRBV6-5 and TRBJ1-2; the D gene is possibly TRBD1 (5 bases). Germline V gene lookup returns CDR1 MNHEY and CDR2 SVGAGI. Trimming pared 5 bases from V and 6 bases from J, leaving 10 bases between. There are 12 residues in the CDR3. CDR3 DNA sequence: TGTGCCAGCAGTACACCGACAGATGGCTACACCTTC. It yields the protein CASSTPTDGYTF.

This chain joins TRBV6-1 and TRBJ2-5; weak D call: TRBD2 (7 bases). The CDR3 contains 14 residues. The V and J ends lost 5 bases and 4 bases respectively, with 14 bases between them. Germline V CDR1 and CDR2: MNHNS, SASEGT. The CDR3 is CASSRGGRGETQYF. DNA for the CDR3: TGTGCCAGCAGTCGCGGGGGCCGGGGAGAGACCCAGTACTTC.

V is TRBV5-6 and J is TRBJ2-2; D is unclear. This CDR3 comprises 15 residues. Trimming removed 0 bases at V and 6 bases at J, with 12 bases between. Germline loops: CDR1 SGHDT, CDR2 YYEEEE. CDR3 amino acids: CASSLDTVRAGELFF. In DNA form, the CDR3 reads TGTGCCAGCAGCTTGGACACCGTTCGTGCCGGGGAGCTGTTTTTT.

The chain has TRBV6-1 and TRBJ1-2; 8 bases fit TRBD1. Germline V gene sequence: CDR1 MNHNS, CDR2 SASEGT. V lost 2 bases and J lost 1; bases outside the gene matches: 3. The CDR3 length is 15 residues. The CDR3 loop reads CASSERTGLNYGYTF. Here the CDR3 DNA reads TGTGCCAGCAGTGAAAGGACAGGGCTTAACTATGGCTACACCTTC.

The rearrangement joins TRBV4-1 to TRBJ2-3; possibly TRBD1 for D (6 bases). Deletions cut 0 bases from V and 2 bases from J, with 9 bases between. This CDR3 spans 15 amino acids. The V gene's germline CDR1 is MGHRA and CDR2 YSYEKL. The CDR3 nucleotides are TGCGCCAGCAGCCAAGAGGACAGATACACAGATACGCAGTATTTT. Its translation: CASSQEDRYTDTQYF.

This clonotype was observed at least ten times. This chain joins TRBV5-1 and TRBJ1-6; D is perhaps TRBD1 (5 bases). The CDR3 is made up of 15 amino acids. Germline lookup yields CDR1 SGHRS and CDR2 YFSETQ. V was clipped by 0 bases and J by 6 bases, with 10 bases between them. Here the CDR3 DNA reads TGCGCCAGCAGCTTGGCCGGAGGGACTAATTCACCCCTCCACTTT. This sequence encodes CASSLAGGTNSPLHF.